A selection of T cell receptor beta chains follows, all from one sample in a study of cytomegalovirus exposure and HLA in healthy donors. Repertoires were generated with immunoSEQ multiplex PCR, while TCRdb's copy carries only in-frame clones and drops some. The sample has about 190,000 clones, around three quarters seen once. Specimen: PBMCs. All receptors derive from a woman aged 25-40 years in good health and CMV-seropositive. CDR3s include the opening cysteine and the closing phenylalanine or tryptophan. A D gene is named only where the DNA matches it firmly. Only part of the rows carry a size: once, few, many, or a class if the clone is expanded.

-	TRBV6-6	TRBJ2-7	-	CASSPGEGVSYEQYF	TGTGCCAGCAGCCCCGGGGAGGGGGTCTCCTACGAGCAGTACTTC
-	TRBV23-1	TRBJ2-7	-	CASSQFEGLASYEQYF	TGCGCCAGCAGTCAATTTGAGGGCCTAGCGTCCTACGAGCAGTACTTC
-	TRBV19	TRBJ2-7	TRBD1	CASSQGTGLGANEQYF	TGTGCCAGTAGTCAAGGGACAGGTCTAGGGGCCAACGAGCAGTACTTC
-	TRBV6-1	TRBJ1-2	-	CASSEEGRGRLRCTF	TGTGCCAGCAGTGAAGAGGGGCGCGGACGACTTCGTTGCACCTTC
few	TRBV7-2	TRBJ2-3	-	CASSFLSTDTQYF	TGTGCCAGCAGCTTCCTTAGCACAGATACGCAGTATTTT
-	TRBV6-1	TRBJ2-3	TRBD2	CASSGTSGGPDTQYF	TGTGCCAGCAGTGGGACTAGCGGGGGGCCAGATACGCAGTATTTT
once	TRBV2	TRBJ2-1	TRBD2	CASKRGRHNEQFF	TGTGCCAGCAAGCGGGGGAGACACAATGAGCAGTTCTTC
-	TRBV7-2	TRBJ2-1	TRBD2	CASSFTSGSENEQFF	TGTGCCAGCAGCTTTACTAGCGGGAGTGAGAATGAGCAGTTCTTC
-	TRBV5-5	TRBJ2-7	TRBD1	CASSWPARTGNYEQYF	TGTGCCAGCAGCTGGCCAGCCAGGACAGGCAACTACGAGCAGTACTTC
few	TRBV4-1	TRBJ2-7	-	CASSQEPHRVEQYF	TGCGCCAGCAGCCAAGAACCCCACAGGGTCGAGCAGTACTTC
once	TRBV5-5	TRBJ2-7	TRBD2	CASSLELAGYDEQYF	TGTGCCAGCAGCTTGGAACTAGCGGGATACGACGAGCAGTACTTC
few	TRBV30	TRBJ2-5	TRBD1	CAWSVSTGYQETQYF	TGTGCCTGGAGTGTCTCGACAGGGTACCAAGAGACCCAGTACTTC
-	TRBV6-6	TRBJ1-2	TRBD1	CATAEGWGQGDYGYTF	TGTGCCACCGCCGAAGGGTGGGGACAGGGGGACTATGGCTACACCTTC
-	TRBV5-1	TRBJ2-1	-	CASSLESGLSAYNEQFF	TGCGCCAGCAGCTTGGAGTCGGGACTGAGTGCCTACAATGAGCAGTTCTTC
-	TRBV6-5	TRBJ1-4	-	CASRPTATNEKLFF	TGTGCCAGCAGACCGACAGCAACTAATGAAAAACTGTTTTTT
-	TRBV6-5	TRBJ2-7	-	CASSTGRTYEQYF	TGTGCCAGCAGTACCGGTCGCACCTACGAGCAGTACTTC
-	TRBV11-3	TRBJ2-7	TRBD1	CASSLDRGSYEQYF	TGTGCCAGCAGCTTGGACAGGGGCTCTTACGAGCAGTACTTC
-	TRBV30	TRBJ2-3	TRBD2	CAWRAGSGGAGDTQYF	TGTGCCTGGAGAGCCGGAAGCGGGGGGGCAGGAGATACGCAGTATTTT
-	TRBV9	TRBJ2-7	TRBD1	CASSGLGQGADEQYF	TGTGCCAGCAGCGGCCTGGGACAGGGGGCAGACGAGCAGTACTTC
-	TRBV5-1	TRBJ2-1	TRBD2	CASSIRTSGGNNEQFF	TGCGCCAGCAGCATAAGGACTAGCGGGGGAAACAATGAGCAGTTCTTC
-	TRBV6-1	TRBJ1-5	-	CASKGADDQPQHF	TGTGCCAGCAAAGGGGCGGATGATCAGCCCCAGCATTTT
-	TRBV5-1	TRBJ2-3	TRBD2	CASYPGLATDTQYF	TGCGCCAGTTACCCGGGACTAGCGACAGATACGCAGTATTTT
-	TRBV19	TRBJ2-6	-	CASSIPPGSGANVLTF	TGTGCCAGTAGTATCCCCCCGGGGTCTGGGGCCAACGTCCTGACTTTC
-	TRBV6-5	TRBJ1-2	-	CASSYGHGYTF	TGTGCCAGCAGTTACGGGCATGGCTACACCTTC
few	TRBV6-1	TRBJ2-5	TRBD2	CASSEGAGVRKVEQYF	TGTGCCAGCAGTGAAGGCGCGGGGGTCCGGAAGGTGGAGCAGTACTTC
few	TRBV18	TRBJ2-6	TRBD2	CASSPRAGGPGANVLTF	TGTGCCAGCTCACCGAGAGCGGGGGGGCCTGGGGCCAACGTCCTGACTTTC
-	TRBV6-6	TRBJ2-7	-	CASRGDGPYEQYF	TGTGCCAGCCGCGGGGATGGCCCCTACGAGCAGTACTTC
-	TRBV6-6	TRBJ2-7	TRBD1	CASTTGGISYEQYF	TGTGCCAGCACCACAGGGGGGATCTCCTACGAGCAGTACTTC
-	TRBV11-2	TRBJ2-3	-	CASSSYTDTQYF	TGTGCCAGCAGCTCCTACACAGATACGCAGTATTTT
-	TRBV11-1	TRBJ2-7	TRBD2	CASSPGLAGGYEQYF	TGTGCCAGCAGCCCGGGACTAGCGGGAGGGTACGAGCAGTACTTC
-	TRBV11-3	TRBJ2-2	-	CASSLRTTTNTGELFF	TGTGCCAGCAGCTTAAGGACTACTACGAACACCGGGGAGCTGTTTTTT
-	TRBV28	TRBJ2-7	-	CASITGRSYEQYF	TGTGCCAGCATTACAGGGCGGTCCTACGAGCAGTACTTC
-	TRBV5-1	TRBJ2-1	TRBD1	CASSPGQGYYNEQFF	TGCGCCAGCTCTCCGGGACAGGGCTACTACAATGAGCAGTTCTTC
-	TRBV5-1	TRBJ2-5	TRBD2	CASSLGSGVGKTQYF	TGCGCCAGCAGCTTGGGTAGCGGGGTCGGGAAGACCCAGTACTTC
-	TRBV7-2	TRBJ2-1	TRBD2	CASSLGLAGGFPEQFF	TGTGCCAGCAGCCTCGGACTAGCGGGGGGGTTTCCTGAGCAGTTCTTC
-	TRBV29-1	TRBJ2-3	-	CSAESPSTDTQYF	TGCAGCGCTGAAAGCCCCAGCACAGATACGCAGTATTTT
-	TRBV6-5	TRBJ2-7	-	CASSYSIDRGEQYF	TGTGCCAGCAGTTACTCGATCGATCGGGGAGAGCAGTACTTC
-	TRBV7-9	TRBJ2-1	TRBD2	CASSLASGRGNEQFF	TGTGCCAGCAGCTTAGCTAGCGGGAGAGGGAATGAGCAGTTCTTC
-	TRBV7-2	TRBJ2-7	TRBD2	CASSSSGFYEQYF	TGTGCCAGCAGCTCTAGCGGCTTCTACGAGCAGTACTTC
-	TRBV5-1	TRBJ2-7	TRBD1	CASSSGDRTFVF	TGCGCCAGCAGCTCTGGGGACAGGACCTTCGTATTC
few	TRBV14	TRBJ1-6	-	CASSHPKGLTDSPLHF	TGTGCCAGCAGCCACCCAAAGGGACTGACAGATTCACCCCTCCACTTT
-	TRBV5-1	TRBJ2-5	TRBD2	CASSSSGSPETQYF	TGCGCCAGCAGCTCCAGCGGGAGTCCAGAGACCCAGTACTTC
-	TRBV6-4	TRBJ1-2	-	CASRGTNSYGYTF	TGTGCCAGCCGGGGAACTAACAGCTATGGCTACACCTTC
-	TRBV7-9	TRBJ1-3	-	CASSLGVGRTGNTIYF	TGTGCCAGCAGCTTAGGAGTAGGGAGGACCGGAAACACCATATATTTT
-	TRBV28	TRBJ1-2	-	CASSPPLDRRVGGYTF	TGTGCCAGCAGCCCGCCCCTCGACAGGCGGGTGGGTGGCTACACCTTC
-	TRBV9	TRBJ1-1	-	CASSGTFGDTEAFF	TGTGCCAGCAGCGGAACTTTCGGTGACACTGAAGCTTTCTTT
-	TRBV6-1	TRBJ2-7	-	CASSGRGQSYEQYF	TGTGCCAGCAGTGGGCGCGGACAGTCCTACGAGCAGTACTTC
few	TRBV11-3	TRBJ2-1	-	CASSLVRGRNEQFF	TGTGCCAGCAGCTTAGTCAGGGGACGCAATGAGCAGTTCTTC
-	TRBV7-7	TRBJ2-1	-	CASSRFQGNEQFF	TGTGCTAGCAGTCGTTTCCAGGGCAATGAGCAGTTCTTC
-	TRBV10-3	TRBJ2-7	-	CAISESNPTEGVHLNRGEQYF	TGTGCCATCAGTGAGTCGAACCCCACCGAGGGGGTTCATCTTAACCGAGGCGAGCAGTACTTC
few	TRBV2	TRBJ2-7	-	CASSGPGGEQYF	TGTGCCAGCAGTGGTCCAGGGGGGGAGCAGTACTTC
-	TRBV30	TRBJ1-5	-	CAWSVRGGPLGNQPQHF	TGTGCCTGGAGTGTACGGGGGGGCCCTTTAGGCAATCAGCCCCAGCATTTT
-	TRBV28	TRBJ1-1	-	CASAGLKNTEAFF	TGTGCCAGCGCGGGGCTGAAGAACACTGAAGCTTTCTTT
-	TRBV29-1	TRBJ2-7	-	CSARTASYEQYF	TGCAGCGCCAGGACAGCTTCCTACGAGCAGTACTTC
-	TRBV6-1	TRBJ2-5	TRBD1	CASPDRQETQYF	TGTGCCAGCCCGGACAGGCAAGAGACCCAGTACTTC